One sample yielded the 28 T cell receptor beta chains listed below, sequenced in a study of post-analysis software for immune sequencing data. What these receptors recognize is not known. Broader study findings: A few TRBV segments appeared more often in patients than in controls, and TRBV5-6, TRBV5-1 and TRBV20-1 were among these.

Prepared libraries of TCR beta cDNA carried unique molecular identifiers. TCRdb re-analysed the PCR reads in MiXCR, keeping a single row per CDR3 protein. Found here are hundreds of thousands of distinct CDR3 sequences, 25% to 30% of them singletons; the top ten hold around 0.56%. The sequenced material came from blood. Receptor source: a girl aged 10 to 17 with multiple sclerosis.

V usage is TRBV29-1 and J usage is TRBJ1-1; 7 positions agree with TRBD1. CDR1 and CDR2 (germline): SQVTM, ANQGSEA. This CDR3 has 14 amino acids. V shed 6 bases and J 4 bases; nucleotides not matched to a gene: 11. CDR3 amino acids: CSVGEGARFTEAFF. The CDR3 DNA sequence: TGCAGCGTGGGAGAGGGGGCTCGTTTCACTGAAGCTTTCTTT. The full variable domain, its missing parts supplied by reference TRBV29-1 and TRBJ1-1, is SAVISQKPSRDICQRGTSLTIQCQVDSQVTMMFWYRQQPGQSLTLIATANQGSEATYESGFVIDKFPISRPNLTFSTLTVSNMSPEDSSIYLCSVGEGARFTEAFFGQGTRLTVV.

The CDR3 sequence is CATSRDGEETQYF. CDR3 DNA sequence: TGTGCCACCAGCAGGGACGGGGAGGAGACCCAGTACTTC. The chain is built from TRBV15 and TRBJ2-5; perhaps TRBD2 as D (5 bases). V dropped 3 bases and J dropped 5 bases, with 10 bases sitting between them. CDR1 is LNHNV, CDR2 YYDKDF, per germline (reference sequence). The CDR3 loop spans 13 amino acids.

This chain connects TRBV10-3 to TRBJ2-7; the match to TRBD2 covers 10 bases. Germline loops: CDR1 ENHRY, CDR2 SYGVKD. CDR3 length equals 13 residues. J lost 2 bases, V lost 8 bases, and 3 bases had no gene match. The CDR3: CAIWTSGTYEQYF. CDR3 sequence (DNA): TGTGCCATCTGGACTAGCGGAACCTACGAGCAGTACTTC.

The table lists this clonotype with a few counts. The V call is TRBV28, the J call TRBJ2-5, with unresolved D. The V and J ends lost 7 bases and 4 bases respectively, with 16 bases between them. The CDR3 is made up of 14 amino acids. The germline CDR1 and CDR2 sequences are MDHEN and SYDVKM. CDR3 in DNA: TGTGCCAGCATCCCGTCGTTGGTAGGAGAGACCCAGTACTTC. This codes for CASIPSLVGETQYF.

This clonotype appeared a few times. The chain uses TRBV4-3 and TRBJ2-3; D call uncertain. The CDR3 is made up of 13 amino acids. V lost 3 bases and J lost 6, with 10 bases in between. The V gene's germline CDR1 is LGHNA and CDR2 YSLEER. CDR3: CASSHDNKDTQYF. In DNA, the CDR3 is TGCGCCAGCAGCCACGATAATAAGGATACGCAGTATTTT.

This clonotype was seen a handful of times. CDR3 sequence reads: CATSIGTDTQYF. The CDR3 DNA is TGTGCCACCAGTATTGGCACAGATACGCAGTATTTT. This chain joins TRBV15 and TRBJ2-3, with unresolved D. In germline, CDR1 is LNHNV, CDR2 YYDKDF (reference sequence). The CDR3 is made up of 12 amino acids. Between the trimmed V and J ends, which lost 6 bases and 1 base, there was a span of 5 bases.

The chain links TRBV18 to TRBJ2-5; 13 bases fit TRBD2. Germline V lookup: CDR1 KGHSH, CDR2 LQKENI. The CDR3 extends over 17 amino acids. V lost 1 base and J lost 11; bases outside the gene matches: 13. CDR3 DNA sequence: TGTGCCAGCTCACCACAAACGGGACTAGCGGGACTAAATGAGCAGTACTTC. Its translation: CASSPQTGLAGLNEQYF.

The V gene is TRBV5-1, the J gene TRBJ2-3; unclear D gene. The ends were cut back, 5 bases at V and 0 bases at J, with 10 bases in the middle. CDR1 and CDR2 (germline): SGHRS, YFSETQ. The CDR3 runs to 14 residues. As DNA, the CDR3 is TGCGCCAGCAGGACACAAACTAGCACAGATACGCAGTATTTT. Translated: CASRTQTSTDTQYF.

The chain links TRBV14 to TRBJ2-3; 9 positions agree with TRBD2. V lost 0 bases to trimming and J lost 2 bases; unmatched junction nucleotides: 9. Germline-derived CDR1 and CDR2 are SGHDN and FVKESK. This CDR3 is built from 18 residues. The CDR3 is CASSQEYSAGGTTDTQYF. In DNA, the CDR3 is TGTGCCAGCAGCCAAGAGTATTCCGCGGGAGGGACCACAGATACGCAGTATTTT.

Only a few counts were recorded for this clonotype. One end of the junction fails to match germline, which may point to a read error. This chain connects TRBV7-2 to TRBJ2-3, with D possibly TRBD2 on 6 matching bases. Looked up from germline, CDR1 is SGHTA and CDR2 is FQGNSA. There are 15 residues in the CDR3. CDR3 coding DNA: TGTGCCGGCAGCTTATCAACGGGAGACACAGATACGCAGTATTTT. This codes for CAGSLSTGDTDTQYF.

The chain couples TRBV7-9 to TRBJ2-5; D is ambiguous. The germline V gene has CDR1 SEHNR and CDR2 FQNEAQ (reference sequence). CDR3 length equals 15 residues. Trimming removed 0 bases at V and 5 bases at J, with 13 bases between. The DNA of the CDR3 is TGTGCCAGCAGCTTAGCGATCAGCTCGCAGGAGACCCAGTACTTC. This sequence encodes CASSLAISSQETQYF.

The rearrangement links TRBV7-9 to TRBJ2-4; TRBD1 agrees at 9 bases. The length of the CDR3 is 13 residues. From germline, CDR1 is SEHNR and CDR2 FQNEAQ (reference sequence). With V trimmed by 5 bases and J by 7 bases, 3 bases remained unmatched. In DNA form, the CDR3 reads TGTGCCAGCAGCCCACAGGGGGCGAACATTCAGTACTTC. Residues: CASSPQGANIQYF.

The chain has TRBV7-9 and TRBJ2-2; 9 nucleotides agree with TRBD1. V was clipped by 5 bases and J by 5 bases; unmatched bases: 12. Germline V CDR1 and CDR2: SEHNR, FQNEAQ (reference sequence). The CDR3 has 17 residues. In DNA form, the CDR3 reads TGTGCCAGCAGCAACGGGGAGGGACAGGGACGAACCGGGGAGCTGTTTTTT. Its protein product is CASSNGEGQGRTGELFF.

The rearrangement uses TRBV12-3 or TRBV12-4 and TRBJ2-3; the D gene is possibly TRBD1 (6 bases). The V and J ends lost 3 bases and 4 bases respectively, with 8 bases between them. There are 13 residues in the CDR3. CDR3 region: CASSFGGPDTQYF. CDR3 bases: TGTGCCAGCAGTTTTGGGGGCCCAGATACGCAGTATTTT.

This clonotype appeared a few times. The chain combines TRBV4-1 with TRBJ1-2, with D possibly matching TRBD1 (5 bases). Germline V gives CDR1 MGHRA, CDR2 YSYEKL. CDR3 size: 15 residues. Trimming removed 4 bases from V and 7 bases from J, with 19 bases in between. The CDR3 loop is CASSPGGGDGIGYTF. CDR3 nucleotide sequence: TGCGCCAGCAGCCCTGGGGGAGGGGACGGTATTGGCTACACCTTC.

Ten or more counts support this clonotype. This chain joins TRBV28 and TRBJ2-3; D call uncertain. V was trimmed by 6 bases and J by 2 bases, leaving 9 bases between them. Germline V CDR1 and CDR2: MDHEN, SYDVKM. This CDR3 is 13 amino acids long. CDR3 DNA sequence: TGTGCCAGCAGCTTAGGTCCCACAGATACGCAGTATTTT. This gives the protein CASSLGPTDTQYF.

This clonotype was counted at least ten times. The chain employs TRBV20-1 and TRBJ2-5; 10 bases map to TRBD2. CDR3 length: 13 amino acids. CDR1 and CDR2 (germline): DFQATT, SNEGSKA (reference sequence). After removal of 6 bases from V and 5 bases from J, the junction contained 6 bases not matched to a gene. For the CDR3, the DNA is TGCAGTGCATTAGCGGGAGGCGGGGAGACCCAGTACTTC. Protein product: CSALAGGGETQYF.

In its sample, this clonotype was seen a few times. CDR3 amino acids: CASSSTIDFEQFF. CDR3 coding DNA: TGCGCCAGCAGCTCGACCATCGATTTTGAGCAGTTCTTC. The V gene is TRBV5-1, the J gene TRBJ2-1; D is unclear. CDR3 length: 13 amino acids. V was shortened by 3 bases and J by 9 bases, with 13 bases between the two germline ends. From germline, CDR1 is SGHRS and CDR2 YFSETQ.

This clonotype was detected a few times. This chain links TRBV5-1 with TRBJ2-5; tentative D call: TRBD2 (6 bases). Trimming took off 4 bases at V and 5 bases at J, with 15 bases between the two ends. The CDR3 spans 14 residues. Germline V lookup: CDR1 SGHRS, CDR2 YFSETQ. The DNA of the CDR3 is TGCGCCAGCAGCCCGGGGGTTCCCCGGGAGACCCAGTACTTC. It yields the protein CASSPGVPRETQYF.

This clonotype showed up just once. The chain combines TRBV4-3 with TRBJ2-4; D is possibly TRBD2 (6 bases). The DNA matches TRBJ2-7 better at its end, which makes the J call doubtful. CDR1 is LGHNA and CDR2 is YSLEER in the germline V gene. CDR3 length: 16 residues. CDR3 DNA: TGCGCCAGCAGCCATGGAGTGCGGGAATATAGCCACGAGCAGTACTTC. This gives the protein CASSHGVREYSHEQYF.

The CDR3 region has the DNA TGCAGTGCTAGAGGCCAGAAGGGAAACACCGGGGAGCTGTTTTTT. Encoded protein: CSARGQKGNTGELFF. V is TRBV20-1 and J is TRBJ2-2; D ambiguous. CDR3 length: 15 residues. V dropped 1 base and J dropped 2 bases, with 11 bases sitting between them. Germline V gene data show CDR1 as DFQATT and CDR2 as SNEGSKA (reference sequence).

This clonotype showed up just a few times. The V gene is TRBV27, the J gene TRBJ2-1; 11 bases map to TRBD2. Per the germline V gene, CDR1 is MNHEY and CDR2 is SMNVEV (reference sequence). Trimming cost V 5 bases and J 4 bases; bases outside gene matches: 7. The CDR3 runs to 16 residues. The CDR3 loop is CASSPLLAGGYNEQFF. The CDR3 bases are TGTGCCAGCAGTCCCCTCCTAGCGGGGGGTTACAATGAGCAGTTCTTC.

The chain carries TRBV7-2 and TRBJ2-7, with TRBD1 matching 11 bases. Trimming cost V 3 bases and J 6 bases; bases outside gene matches: 10. Germline V lookup: CDR1 SGHTA, CDR2 FQGNSA. CDR3 length: 16 amino acids. The DNA for the CDR3 is TGTGCCAGCAGCTTCGGCCGGGACAGGGGGTCTATCGAGCAGTACTTC. Residues: CASSFGRDRGSIEQYF.

This clonotype was picked up a small number of times. The chain has TRBV12-3 or TRBV12-4 and TRBJ2-1, with TRBD1 identical over 8 bases. This CDR3 region has 14 residues. With 10 bases clipped from V and 1 base from J, the junction kept 6 bases outside the gene matches. The CDR3 region is CATAGQGSYNEQFF. The DNA for the CDR3 is TGTGCCACCGCCGGACAGGGATCCTACAATGAGCAGTTCTTC.

The V gene is TRBV5-1, the J gene TRBJ2-1; 7 nucleotides align to TRBD2. The CDR3 sequence is 14 residues long. The V and J ends lost 3 bases and 5 bases, in that order; junction bases with no gene match: 5. Germline lookup yields CDR1 SGHRS and CDR2 YFSETQ. The CDR3 reads CASSSGTTNNEQFF. The DNA for the CDR3 is TGCGCCAGCAGCTCCGGGACTACCAACAATGAGCAGTTCTTC.

This clonotype has just one count. The rearrangement joins TRBV13 to TRBJ1-1; no clear D gene. CDR1 is PRHDT, CDR2 FYEKMQ, per germline (reference sequence). Trimming left V 4 bases short and J 9 bases short, with 12 bases between. The CDR3 length is 12 residues. CDR3 in DNA: TGTGCCAGCAGCTCTTTGGAGACTAAAGCTTTCTTT. It encodes CASSSLETKAFF.

The chain joins TRBV20-1 to TRBJ2-2, with TRBD2 as a possible D gene (6 bases). Trimming stripped 5 bases from V and 0 bases from J, with 13 bases between. The CDR3 is made up of 15 amino acids. CDR1 and CDR2 from the germline V gene are DFQATT and SNEGSKA (reference sequence). The DNA for the CDR3 is TGCAGTGCTCGTAGCGGAACCGCGAACACCGGGGAGCTGTTTTTT. Its protein product is CSARSGTANTGELFF.

The chain is built from TRBV7-9 and TRBJ2-1; 10 positions match TRBD2. CDR1 is SEHNR, CDR2 FQNEAQ, per germline (reference sequence). V trimming: 5 bases; J trimming: 15 bases; junction bases outside the gene matches: 10. The CDR3 sequence is 13 residues long. CDR3 protein: CASSPKSSGSPFF. For the CDR3, the DNA is TGTGCCAGCAGCCCTAAATCTAGCGGGAGCCCGTTCTTC. The full variable domain, rest sourced from reference TRBV7-9 and TRBJ2-1, is DTGVSQNPRHKITKRGQNVTFRCDPISEHNRLYWYRQTLGQGPEFLTYFQNEAQLEKSRLLSDRFSAERPKGSFSTLEIQRTEQGDSAMYLCASSPKSSGSPFFGPGTRLTVL.